Presented here are 13 T cell receptor beta chains from one specimen sequenced in a study of blood T cell repertoires in COVID-19. Here immunoSEQ multiplex PCR was the method, and the copy in TCRdb shows in-frame clones only, minus some. The table has about 290,000 clones, 75% to 90% seen once. The sample was PBMCs or T cells enriched from blood (not recorded which). These receptors were taken from a woman aged 40 to 55 who had recovered from COVID-19.

Comments on this clone: The junction departs from germline at one end; a sequencing error may be responsible. This chain links TRBV4-2 with TRBJ2-6; the D gene is possibly TRBD1 (5 bases). Germline V gene lookup returns CDR1 LGHNA and CDR2 YNFKEQ. The CDR3 extends over 17 amino acids. CDR3 bases: TGTGCCAGCAGCCAAGAAATGAGAGGCTCTGGGGCCAACGTCCTGGCTTTC. Translating it yields CASSQEMRGSGANVLAF.

The J gene is TRBJ2-2, the V gene TRBV7-3; the match to TRBD2 covers 7 bases. The CDR3 runs 16 residues. The V and J ends lost 7 bases and 2 bases, in that order; junction bases with no gene match: 10. From germline, CDR1 is SGHTA and CDR2 FQGTGA. CDR3 bases: TGTGCCAGCACCCCGGGAGGAGCGGGTAACACCGGGGAGCTGTTTTTT. This gives the protein CASTPGGAGNTGELFF.

This chain uses TRBV5-1 with TRBJ2-2; D may be TRBD2 (6 bases). From germline, CDR1 is SGHRS and CDR2 YFSETQ. The CDR3 has 17 residues. Trimming took 4 bases from V and 2 from J, leaving 18 bases between them. CDR3 loop: CASSPGRGRANTGELFF. The CDR3 coding sequence is TGCGCCAGCAGCCCCGGGCGGGGTAGGGCCAACACCGGGGAGCTGTTTTTT.

The gene calls are TRBV12-3 or TRBV12-4 and TRBJ1-2; 7 bases align to TRBD1. The CDR3 spans 13 residues. The ends lost 6 bases at V and 6 bases at J; junction bases unmatched: 7. In nucleotides, the CDR3 is TGTGCCAGCAGGCCGACAGGGATAAATGGCTACACCTTC. It yields the protein CASRPTGINGYTF.

V is TRBV11-2 and J is TRBJ2-5; 9 bases match TRBD2. The CDR3 extends over 14 amino acids. Germline CDR1 and CDR2: SGHAT and FQNNGV. V lost 4 bases and J lost 5; bases outside the gene matches: 5. This chain's CDR3 is CASSSGLASETQYF. CDR3 coding DNA: TGTGCCAGCAGCTCGGGACTAGCTTCCGAGACCCAGTACTTC.

The chain carries TRBV5-1 and TRBJ1-2; D not resolved. Germline V gene data show CDR1 as SGHRS and CDR2 as YFSETQ. Deletions cut 3 bases from V and 1 base from J, with 16 bases between. There are 16 residues in the CDR3. CDR3 sequence: CASSSYLTDFNYGYTF. CDR3 bases: TGCGCCAGCAGCTCCTACCTAACCGATTTTAACTATGGCTACACCTTC.

The chain has TRBV10-3 and TRBJ2-6; D is unresolved. Germline V CDR1 and CDR2: ENHRY, SYGVKD. Trimming took 5 bases from V and 4 from J, leaving 6 bases between them. This CDR3 contains 13 residues. The CDR3 is CAISPVGANVLTF. For the CDR3, the DNA is TGTGCCATCAGTCCCGTGGGGGCCAACGTCCTGACTTTC.

The gene calls are TRBV15 and TRBJ2-3; 7 bases are a match to TRBD2. The CDR3 is 16 amino acids. J lost 5 bases, V lost 0 bases, and 8 bases had no gene match. Germline assignment: CDR1 LNHNV and CDR2 YYDKDF (reference sequence). CDR3 sequence (DNA): TGTGCCACCAGCAGAGATTTAAGCGGGGCGGGAGATACGCAGTATTTT. Protein: CATSRDLSGAGDTQYF.

The V gene is TRBV3-1 (or the pseudogene TRBV3-2), the J gene TRBJ1-4, with 9 nucleotides matching TRBD1. The CDR3 runs 17 residues. J gave up 1 base and V 4 bases, and 7 bases lay outside the gene matches. The germline V gene has CDR1 LGHDT and CDR2 YNNKEL (reference sequence). The CDR3 loop is CASSPPDRGLTNEKLFF. The CDR3 nucleotides read TGTGCCAGCAGCCCTCCCGACAGGGGGTTAACTAATGAAAAACTGTTTTTT.

V usage is TRBV6-5 and J usage is TRBJ1-5; D unclear. Germline V gives CDR1 MNHEY, CDR2 SVGAGI. The CDR3 loop spans 13 amino acids. V was shortened by 4 bases and J by 3 bases, with 7 bases between the two germline ends. CDR3 sequence reads: CASSLTVNQPQHF. In DNA form, the CDR3 reads TGTGCCAGCAGTTTAACAGTCAATCAGCCCCAGCATTTT.

This clone was picked up one time. V is TRBV5-1 and J is TRBJ2-5; 8 bases are shared with TRBD2. J was trimmed by 4 bases and V by 2 bases; bases with no gene match: 4. CDR1 and CDR2 from the germline V gene are SGHRS and YFSETQ. This CDR3 spans 14 amino acids. CDR3 nucleotide sequence: TGCGCCAGCAGCTTTAGCGGGGCCCCAGAGACCCAGTACTTC. Encoded protein: CASSFSGAPETQYF.

The chain recombines TRBV12-5 with TRBJ2-2; no reliable D call. The germline CDR1 and CDR2 sequences are LGHNT and FRNRAP. The CDR3 covers 11 residues. Trimming shortened V by 4 bases and J by 13 bases, and 10 bases separated the two germline ends. The CDR3 region is CASGSSGGLFF. CDR3 DNA: TGTGCTAGTGGTTCCTCAGGTGGGCTGTTTTTT.

This chain connects TRBV28 to TRBJ1-5; 12 nucleotides match TRBD1. The V segment lost 7 bases and the J segment 6 bases; nucleotides outside the gene matches: 4. The CDR3 is 14 amino acids. Germline values: CDR1 MDHEN, CDR2 SYDVKM. This chain's CDR3 is CASTPGQGAQPQHF. Here the CDR3 DNA reads TGTGCCAGCACCCCGGGACAGGGGGCTCAGCCCCAGCATTTT.